The 11 T cell receptor beta chains presented below share a single source sample, sequenced in a study of tissue T cells after allogeneic stem cell transplantation. The repertoire was sequenced with immunoSEQ multiplex PCR; TCRdb's copy has only in-frame clones and lacks some. The table has 2,500 or so clones, around 49% seen once. Documented time point: mouse harvest day 14 after allogeneic transplant. Mouse grafts combined 10^7 T-cell-depleted bone marrow cells with 10^6 splenic CD5+ T cells. The specimen sequenced was gut tissue. The receptor set was obtained from a female BALB/c mouse given C57BL/6 T cells with graft-versus-host disease after an allogeneic hematopoietic cell transplant.

This clone was detected a few times. Each gene name is a mouse one. Coverage ceases 1 residue before the CDR3 finishes, and the germline J gene fills in the end. The genes are TRBV13-2 and TRBJ2-3; 9 bases match TRBD2. Germline V CDR1 and CDR2: NNHNN, SYGAGS (reference sequence). The CDR3 length is 15 residues. With 3 bases clipped from V and 0 bases from J, the junction kept 2 bases outside the gene matches. The CDR3 region is CASGGLGVSAETLYF. CDR3 bases read: TGTGCCAGCGGTGGACTGGGGGTTAGTGCAGAAACGCTGTAT.

Remarks on this clone: Gene names denote mouse genes. The DNA ends 1 residue before the CDR3 does, and the rest of the CDR3 is filled in from the germline J gene. V gene TRBV31 combines with J gene TRBJ1-1, with D possibly matching TRBD1 (5 bases). This CDR3 comprises 14 residues. CDR1 GKSSPN and CDR2 SITVG come from the germline V gene. V dropped 0 bases and J dropped 0 bases, with 8 bases sitting between them. CDR3 DNA, as far as it was read: TGTGCCTGGAGTCTACCAGGGTCAAACACAGAAGTCTTC. It translates to CAWSLPGSNTEVF. The full CDR3 is CAWSLPGSNTEVFF.

As to this clone: Mouse gene names apply. The CDR3 end falls 1 residue outside the read, so it is completed with the germline J gene. The gene calls are TRBV26 and TRBJ1-1; no definite D call. V dropped 3 bases and J dropped 0 bases, with 5 bases sitting between them. The CDR3 covers 13 residues. Germline CDR1 and CDR2: KGHPV and FQNQEV (reference sequence). The sequenced CDR3 bases are TGTGCCAGCAGTCTTGGGGCAAACACAGAAGTCTTC. This encodes CASSLGANTEVF. The full CDR3 reads CASSLGANTEVFF.

About this clone itself: Germline and genes: mouse. Read data end 1 residue before the CDR3 end; the end is taken from the germline J gene. V gene TRBV1 combines with J gene TRBJ2-7; D not certain. The CDR3 runs to 14 residues. CDR1 is NSQYPW, CDR2 LRSPGD, per germline (reference sequence). The V and J ends lost 0 bases and 0 bases respectively, with 6 bases between them. CDR3 sequence reads: CTCSAEGPSYEQYF. The DNA read from the CDR3 is TGCACCTGCAGTGCAGAGGGCCCCTCCTATGAACAGTAC.

In the case of this clone: Gene names follow the mouse nomenclature. The sequence runs out 1 residue before the end of the CDR3; the remainder is reconstructed from the germline J gene. J is TRBJ1-1 and V is TRBV23; whether TRBD1, the table's D call, matches the DNA was not checked. This CDR3 is built from 13 residues. Germline CDR1 is KGHTA and CDR2 is FQNQQP. The CDR3 bases that were read are TGCTCCAGCAGTCAACAAGCAAACACAGAAGTCTTC. Translation gives CSSSQQANTEVF. Given in full, the CDR3 is CSSSQQANTEVFF.

A word on this clone: The genes and germline here are from mouse. The CDR3 end falls 1 residue outside the read, so it is completed with the germline J gene. This chain uses TRBV20 with TRBJ2-1, with TRBD2 matching 7 bases. The V segment lost 0 bases and the J segment 0 bases; nucleotides outside the gene matches: 2. There are 15 residues in the CDR3. The germline V gene has CDR1 GFQATS and CDR2 STVNSAI. The CDR3 region is CGARDWGVNYAEQFF. CDR3 bases read: TGTGGTGCTAGGGATTGGGGGGTTAACTATGCTGAGCAGTTC.

Concerning this clone: Germline and genes here are mouse. The CDR3 extends 1 residue past the end of the read, so its final part is completed from the germline J gene. V gene TRBV13-2 combines with J gene TRBJ2-7; 9 positions match TRBD1. Germline CDR1 is NNHNN and CDR2 is SYGAGS (reference sequence). The CDR3 spans 15 residues. With V trimmed by 1 base and J by 7 bases, 9 bases remained unmatched. The part of the CDR3 DNA that was read is TGTGCCAGCGGTGATCTTGAGGACAGGGGTCTAGAACAGTAC. Translating gives CASGDLEDRGLEQY. The entire CDR3 protein reads CASGDLEDRGLEQYF.

Notes on this clone: Germline and genes here are mouse. The missing CDR3 end, 1 residue past where the read stops, is filled in from the germline J gene. This chain uses TRBV26 with TRBJ2-2, with TRBD1 as a possible D gene (5 bases). The V gene's germline CDR1 is KGHPV and CDR2 FQNQEV (reference sequence). V shed 6 bases and J shed 0 bases, with 8 bases lying between them. The CDR3 spans 14 residues. CDR3 DNA, as far as it was read: TGTGCCAGCAGACGGACATCAAACACCGGGCAGCTCTAC. It yields the protein CASRRTSNTGQLY. The CDR3 in its entirety is CASRRTSNTGQLYF.

On this clone itself: The listed genes are named as in mouse. The CDR3 region is CASSLENWGYEQYF. Incomplete CDR3 DNA: TGTGCCAGCAGTTTAGAGAACTGGGGCTATGAACAGTAC. The V gene is TRBV15, the J gene TRBJ2-7; 7 positions agree with TRBD2. The read finishes 1 residue shy of the CDR3 end, and the germline J gene is used to complete it. Germline CDR1 reads SGHND; CDR2 reads FRSKSL. There are 14 residues in the CDR3. The V and J ends lost 1 base and 3 bases, in that order; junction bases with no gene match: 3.

As regards this clone: Germline and genes here are mouse. The read halts 1 residue ahead of the CDR3 end, with the missing end drawn from the germline J gene. The V and J genes are TRBV26 and TRBJ2-3; D gene ambiguous. CDR1 and CDR2 from the germline V gene are KGHPV and FQNQEV (reference sequence). This CDR3 comprises 10 residues. V lost 6 bases to trimming and J lost 6 bases, with 4 bases between them. CDR3 DNA (partial): TGTGCCAGCAGGGGCGAAACGCTGTAT. Its translation: CASRGETLY. From start to end, the CDR3 is CASRGETLYF.

This clone has just a few counts. Gene names denote mouse genes. The read finishes 1 residue shy of the CDR3 end, and the germline J gene is used to complete it. The chain joins TRBV26 to TRBJ1-3, with no clear D. V lost 1 base, J lost 0 bases, and 4 bases lay in between. The CDR3 runs to 14 residues. The germline V gene has CDR1 KGHPV and CDR2 FQNQEV (reference sequence). CDR3 protein: CASSLYNSGNTLYF. Partial CDR3 DNA: TGTGCCAGCAGTCTGTACAATTCTGGAAATACGCTCTAT.